The 30 T cell receptor beta chains below come from one sample, sequenced in a study of blood T cell repertoires in COVID-19. The method was immunoSEQ multiplex PCR; TCRdb's version includes in-frame clones alone and lacks a portion of them. Among under 35,000 clones listed, 87% were seen once. The sequenced sample consisted of peripheral blood. The receptors stem from a human donor in a cohort sampled during active COVID-19.

The V gene is TRBV4-3, the J gene TRBJ2-1, with a weak D call TRBD2 (7 bases). Trimming took 0 bases from V and 3 from J, leaving 15 bases between them. This CDR3 has 17 residues. CDR1 and CDR2 from the germline V gene are LGHNA and YSLEER. The CDR3 loop is CASSQDTGGAFYNEQFF. DNA for the CDR3: TGCGCCAGCAGCCAAGATACGGGGGGCGCATTCTACAATGAGCAGTTCTTC.

The chain links TRBV21-1 to TRBJ2-3; TRBD1 reflects the table's D call only, with no check against the DNA. TRBV21-1 is a known pseudogene. The length of the CDR3 is 12 residues. In nucleotides, the CDR3 is TGTGCCAGCTTCTACAGAGCAGATACGCAGTATTTT. Its translation is CASFYRADTQYF.

The rearrangement joins TRBV28 to TRBJ2-7, with D perhaps matching TRBD1 (6 bases). Trimming took off 5 bases at V and 7 bases at J, with 24 bases between the two ends. This CDR3 is built from 16 residues. The germline V gene encodes CDR1 MDHEN and CDR2 SYDVKM. CDR3 DNA: TGTGCCAGCAGTGCGTGGAAAAGGACCCGAAGGGGGGAGCAGTACTTC. Translation gives CASSAWKRTRRGEQYF.

V and J are TRBV19 and TRBJ2-7, with D maybe TRBD1 (6 bases). The germline gives CDR1 LNHDA, CDR2 SQIVND (reference sequence). The CDR3 has 13 amino acids. V lost 6 bases, J lost 2 bases, and 11 bases lay in between. CDR3 region: CASRQGPAYEQYF. CDR3 bases: TGTGCCAGTAGACAGGGACCCGCCTACGAGCAGTACTTC.

This chain joins TRBV6-2 or TRBV6-3 and TRBJ2-1; 9 positions match TRBD1. CDR3 length: 15 residues. V dropped 6 bases and J dropped 4; count of bases not matched to a gene: 7. The germline V gene encodes CDR1 MNHEY and CDR2 SVGEGT. CDR3 nucleotide sequence: TGTGCCAGCAGGCCTCCGGGACAGGGATACAATGAGCAGTTCTTC. Its translation is CASRPPGQGYNEQFF.

The CDR3 DNA follows: TGCGCCAGCAGCCCCGTACTAGCGGGGGGGCCCAGTGAGCAGTTCTTC. Translation gives CASSPVLAGGPSEQFF. The chain couples TRBV4-1 to TRBJ2-1, with 13 bases fitting TRBD2. This CDR3 is built from 16 residues. Germline-derived CDR1 and CDR2 are MGHRA and YSYEKL. Trimming at V came to 4 bases and at J to 9 bases, leaving 9 bases not matched to a gene.

The genes are TRBV2 and TRBJ2-3; 7 bases agree with TRBD1. The CDR3 is 15 amino acids. Germline values: CDR1 SNHLY, CDR2 FYNNEI. J lost 3 bases, V lost 7 bases, and 10 bases had no gene match. The CDR3, as DNA: TGTGCCAGCACTCGACAGGGAATGGGGACAGATACGCAGTATTTT. Protein sequence: CASTRQGMGTDTQYF. The full variable domain, in which reference TRBV2 and TRBJ2-3 provide the parts outside the CDR3, is EPEVTQTPSHQVTQMGQEVILRCVPISNHLYFYWYRQILGQKVEFLVSFYNNEISEKSEIFDDQFSVERPDGSNFTLKIRSTKLEDSAMYFCASTRQGMGTDTQYFGPGTRLTVL.

The V call is TRBV5-6, the J call TRBJ1-1, with TRBD1 matching 8 bases. Germline V lookup: CDR1 SGHDT, CDR2 YYEEEE. The CDR3 consists of 15 residues. Losses at the gene ends were 0 bases for V and 4 bases for J; bases not matched to a gene: 5. The CDR3 sequence is CASSLGTGWGTEAFF. The DNA for the CDR3 is TGTGCCAGCAGCTTGGGGACAGGGTGGGGCACTGAAGCTTTCTTT.

The V gene is TRBV10-3, the J gene TRBJ1-5, with TRBD1 as a possible D gene (6 bases). Trimming removed 4 bases from V and 0 bases from J, with 13 bases in between. The CDR3 is made up of 16 amino acids. Germline-derived CDR1 and CDR2 are ENHRY and SYGVKD. In nucleotides, the CDR3 is TGTGCCATCAGTGCGGAACAGGGTAATAGCAATCAGCCCCAGCATTTT. Translating gives CAISAEQGNSNQPQHF.

The genes are TRBV7-3 and TRBJ2-1; 8 bases match TRBD2. After removal of 5 bases from V and 9 bases from J, the junction contained 9 bases not matched to a gene. Germline CDR1 is SGHTA and CDR2 is FQGTGA. The CDR3 runs 14 residues. CDR3 sequence: CASSKQAGAGEQFF. CDR3 nucleotide sequence: TGTGCCAGCAGCAAACAAGCGGGGGCGGGTGAGCAGTTCTTC.

This rearrangement joins TRBV28 to TRBJ2-2, with 7 positions matching TRBD1. CDR1 is MDHEN, CDR2 SYDVKM, per germline. CDR3 length equals 14 residues. The ends lost 6 bases at V and 1 base at J; junction bases unmatched: 2. DNA for the CDR3: TGTGCCAGCAGCGGGGACAGGAACACCGGGGAGCTGTTTTTT. Translation gives CASSGDRNTGELFF.

The chain carries TRBV28 and TRBJ1-1; 9 bases are shared with TRBD1. This CDR3 is 14 amino acids long. With 8 bases clipped from V and 1 base from J, the junction kept 5 bases outside the gene matches. CDR1 is MDHEN and CDR2 is SYDVKM in the germline V gene. The CDR3 DNA reads as TGTGCCAGCGTGTTACAGGGGGCGAACACTGAAGCTTTCTTT. Translated, it gives CASVLQGANTEAFF.

This CDR3 reads CASSGPGTGSTDTQYF. The DNA of the CDR3 is TGTGCCAGCAGCGGCCCCGGGACAGGGTCCACAGATACGCAGTATTTT. The chain combines TRBV7-9 with TRBJ2-3; 9 bases match TRBD1. Germline V gene data show CDR1 as SEHNR and CDR2 as FQNEAQ (reference sequence). V lost 5 bases, J lost 2 bases, and 8 bases stayed unmatched. The CDR3 has 16 residues.

The chain combines TRBV19 with TRBJ1-2; maybe TRBD1 (5 bases). Trimming removed 3 bases at V and 3 bases at J, with 11 bases between. Germline V gene sequence: CDR1 LNHDA, CDR2 SQIVND (reference sequence). The CDR3 loop spans 14 amino acids. CDR3 protein: CASSIAGADYGYTF. DNA for the CDR3: TGTGCCAGTAGTATTGCTGGGGCAGACTATGGCTACACCTTC.

The V and J genes are TRBV11-3 and TRBJ2-2; 11 nucleotides line up with TRBD2. V shed 5 bases, J shed 6 bases, and the junction held 8 bases outside the gene matches. Looked up from germline, CDR1 is SGHNT and CDR2 is YENEEA. The CDR3 contains 16 residues. DNA for the CDR3: TGTGCCAGCAGCCCTAAATGGACTAGCGGGCCCGGGGAGCTGTTTTTT. Translated: CASSPKWTSGPGELFF.

This chain connects TRBV24-1 to TRBJ2-3; TRBD2 matches 11 bases. CDR1 and CDR2 (germline): KGHDR, SFDVKD. CDR3 length: 16 amino acids. V shed 4 bases, J shed 3 bases, and the junction held 5 bases outside the gene matches. CDR3 in DNA: TGTGCCACCAGTGAACCCCTAGCGGGGGGAACAGATACGCAGTATTTT. Translation: CATSEPLAGGTDTQYF.

The chain joins TRBV2 to TRBJ1-6, with 9 bases aligning to TRBD1. With V trimmed by 3 bases and J by 9 bases, 6 bases remained unmatched. CDR1 is SNHLY and CDR2 is FYNNEI in the germline V gene. This CDR3 contains 15 residues. CDR3 nucleotide sequence: TGTGCCAGCAGTGATAGAACAGGGGGCGGTTCACCCCTCCACTTT. This gives the protein CASSDRTGGGSPLHF.

The chain recombines TRBV28 with TRBJ1-1, with TRBD1 matching over 7 bases. The V gene end was trimmed by 1 base and the J gene end by 7 bases; junction bases not matched to a gene: 9. In germline, CDR1 is MDHEN, CDR2 SYDVKM. The CDR3 length is 15 residues. CDR3 loop: CASSLYATGLNEAFF. In DNA form, the CDR3 reads TGTGCCAGCAGTTTATACGCGACAGGGCTCAATGAAGCTTTCTTT.

The V call is TRBV6-2 or TRBV6-3, the J call TRBJ1-5; D possibly corresponds to TRBD1 (5 bases). Germline loops: CDR1 MNHEY, CDR2 SVGEGT. V lost 5 bases and J lost 6, with 14 bases in between. The CDR3 contains 14 residues. The CDR3 region has the DNA TGTGCCAGCAGTGTCCCGGGGGGGACTCAGCCCCAGCATTTT. Its protein product is CASSVPGGTQPQHF.

This chain links TRBV6-4 with TRBJ2-7; 11 bases fit TRBD1. This CDR3 is 13 amino acids long. CDR1 is MRHNA and CDR2 is SNTAGT in the germline V gene. V was clipped by 10 bases and J by 6 bases; unmatched bases: 8. The chain's CDR3 is CATSGQGAGEQYF. DNA of the CDR3: TGTGCCACCTCCGGACAGGGGGCAGGCGAGCAGTACTTC.

This sequence joins TRBV5-1 and TRBJ2-1, with TRBD2 matching over 14 bases. The V segment lost 5 bases and the J segment 5 bases; nucleotides outside the gene matches: 6. Germline CDR1 is SGHRS and CDR2 is YFSETQ. This CDR3 is 16 amino acids long. CDR3: CASRPRTSGGNNEQFF. The CDR3 DNA follows: TGCGCCAGCAGACCCCGGACTAGCGGGGGGAACAATGAGCAGTTCTTC.

The chain employs TRBV5-1 and TRBJ2-2, with TRBD1 identical over 10 bases. V shed 4 bases, J shed 8 bases, and the junction held 5 bases outside the gene matches. CDR3 size: 14 residues. Germline values: CDR1 SGHRS, CDR2 YFSETQ. This CDR3 reads CASSTGQGVGELFF. The CDR3 bases are TGCGCCAGCAGCACCGGACAGGGGGTTGGGGAGCTGTTTTTT. The variable domain in full, with the rest retrieved from reference TRBV5-1 and TRBJ2-2, is KAGVTQTPRYLIKTRGQQVTLSCSPISGHRSVSWYQQTPGQGLQFLFEYFSETQRNKGNFPGRFSGRQFSNSRSEMNVSTLELGDSALYLCASSTGQGVGELFFGEGSRLTVL.

V gene TRBV6-6 combines with J gene TRBJ2-4, with TRBD1 identical over 9 bases. J gave up 4 bases and V 2 bases, and 3 bases lay outside the gene matches. Germline V gives CDR1 MNHNY, CDR2 SVGAGI (reference sequence). CDR3 size: 15 residues. The CDR3 DNA sequence: TGTGCCAGCAGTTACGGGGGGACAGGGAAAAACATTCAGTACTTC. This gives the protein CASSYGGTGKNIQYF.

This clone has only one observation. The CDR3 is CATSDSRGFNEAFF. The CDR3 DNA follows: TGTGCCACCAGTGATTCCAGGGGATTTAATGAAGCTTTCTTT. The V and J genes are TRBV24-1 and TRBJ1-1; D perhaps matches TRBD1 (6 bases). The germline CDR1 and CDR2 sequences are KGHDR and SFDVKD. There are 14 residues in the CDR3. Trimming took off 2 bases at V and 7 bases at J, with 13 bases between the two ends.

The genes are TRBV28 and TRBJ2-3; 11 bases are a match to TRBD2. CDR1 is MDHEN, CDR2 SYDVKM, per germline. The CDR3 sequence is 19 residues long. Losses at the gene ends were 2 bases for V and 2 bases for J; bases not matched to a gene: 12. The CDR3 coding sequence is TGTGCCAGCAGTTTAGTAACTAGCGGGGGTCGCTGGGCCACAGATACGCAGTATTTT. Translated: CASSLVTSGGRWATDTQYF.

The table lists this clone with a count of one. This sequence joins TRBV10-3 and TRBJ2-1, with D unclear. The germline V gene encodes CDR1 ENHRY and CDR2 SYGVKD. The CDR3 totals 11 residues. V lost 4 bases and J 8 bases, leaving 6 bases between the germline ends. CDR3 protein: CAISVRDEQFF. DNA of the CDR3: TGTGCCATCAGTGTCCGTGATGAGCAGTTCTTC.

This clone is labeled as medium-sized (0.01 to 0.1%). This sequence joins TRBV4-3 and TRBJ1-5; maybe TRBD1 (6 bases). V was clipped by 4 bases and J by 7 bases, with 11 bases between them. Per the germline V gene, CDR1 is LGHNA and CDR2 is YSLEER. The CDR3 sequence is 13 residues long. CDR3 in DNA: TGCGCCAGCAGCCTACAGGGAGGGCAGCCCCAGCATTTT. This codes for CASSLQGGQPQHF.

The chain uses TRBV4-2 and TRBJ1-4; tentative D call: TRBD1 (6 bases). With 0 bases removed from V and 7 bases from J, the gap between germline ends came to 12 bases. The CDR3 totals 15 residues. CDR1 is LGHNA, CDR2 YNFKEQ, per germline. In DNA, the CDR3 is TGTGCCAGCAGCCAAGAAACAGGGTGGGTTGAAAAACTGTTTTTT. Residues: CASSQETGWVEKLFF.

V and J are TRBV2 and TRBJ1-4; possibly TRBD1 for D (6 bases). The CDR3 loop spans 12 amino acids. Trimming removed 4 bases at V and 14 bases at J, with 14 bases between. CDR1 and CDR2 (germline): SNHLY, FYNNEI. The CDR3 DNA reads as TGTGCCAGCAGTGCCAACCGGGACATTCTGTTTTTT. Translated, it gives CASSANRDILFF.

The rearrangement joins TRBV28 to TRBJ1-6, with D possibly matching TRBD1 (6 bases). Trimming removed 6 bases from V and 5 bases from J, with 17 bases in between. The V gene's germline CDR1 is MDHEN and CDR2 SYDVKM. The CDR3 is made up of 16 amino acids. The CDR3 DNA is TGTGCCAGCAGCATTCCCATCGGGACAAATAATTCACCCCTCCACTTT. Translating it yields CASSIPIGTNNSPLHF.